This T cell receptor (beta chain) emerged from a study of blood T cell repertoires in COVID-19 (dated by TCRdb to between 2020 and 2021). The study in broad terms: Samples covering the acute and convalescent phases of COVID-19 were provided by collaborators in the United States, Italy and Spain. Subjects who had been exposed to COVID-19, were actively infected with it, or had recovered from it provided the deeply sampled blood TCRbeta repertoires that made up the dataset. The prospective study material was composed of cDNA or gDNA derived from T cells, B-cell-depleted T cells, or PBMCs. Sample metadata almost always included a de-identified subject ID, COVID-19 status, age in years and sex. The repertoires were released in a freely available public database intended as a resource for research on the immune response to SARS-CoV-2. Samples were obtained from the ongoing ImmuneRACE study (first 160 participants) and from about 1,300 subjects provided by 6 global collaborators. HLA class I and class II types, where available, came from metadata supplied by the sample provider rather than from assay-based typing.

The CDR3 covers 14 residues, taking in both the cysteine and the phenylalanine. The retained sequence is limited to the CDR3, 42 bases, with the frame set at the first base. V is shortened by 0 bases, J by 1 base, and the region joining them spans 7 bases. The CDR1 and CDR2 encoded by the germline V gene (reference sequence) are SGHNT and YYREEE. Participants in the prospective study were enrolled through a virtual design, were aged roughly 18 to 100 years, and lived in under 25 United States geographic areas. In the prospective study, participants were assigned to cohorts based on the clinical history participants reported in a screening survey and a study questionnaire. Recovered participants in ImmuneRACE Cohort 3 were defined by two consecutive negative NP/OP PCR tests, clearance by a healthcare professional, or resolution of symptoms. In the prospective study, mobile phlebotomists collected whole blood, serum and a nasopharyngeal or oropharyngeal swab from each participant. Additional blood draws and questionnaires over an approximately 2-month period could optionally be provided by prospective study participants. Blood samples from the prospective study were shipped frozen or at room temperature prior to DNA extraction.

TCRbeta CDR3 regions were amplified from genomic DNA by means of the immunoSEQ Assay, a bias-controlled multiplex PCR. For the original study's pipeline: Nucleated cell counts per sample were estimated from amplification of reference gene primers within the assay. To quantify the absolute abundance of each unique TCRbeta CDR3 rearrangement, sequence reads were collapsed and filtered. For each sample, productive Simpson clonality was calculated as the square root of Simpson's diversity index across productive rearrangements. In its TCRdb copy, this immuneACCESS table keeps in-frame sequences only and misses some clones. Where compared with another copy, unresolved V genes explain less than half of these, and the others have no known cause. That table supplies the V and J calls and clone size; D and trimming were determined from the DNA. The sample includes hundreds of thousands of clones, with roughly 85% observed a single time. Clones ranked in the top ten supply 2.5% to 3% of the sample.

Overall results and qualifications from the work: How much clinical and demographic metadata was included differed by source and by participant, and the metadata was provided uncurated.

In this sample, this clone turned up a few times. The specificity of this receptor is unknown. Within one base of it there is no much larger clone, and no base qualities were kept. The identical CDR3 is also encoded by other nucleotide sequences in the sample. The specimen sequenced was PBMCs or T cells enriched from blood (not recorded which). The chain was built from TRBV5-4 and TRBJ1-1; the D gene assignment is ambiguous. The clonotype originates from a woman between 50 and 59 years old who had recovered from COVID-19. This receptor has the CDR3 CASSLGRENTEAFF. The sequenced DNA: TGTGCCAGCAGCTTGGGTAGAGAGAACACTGAAGCTTTCTTT. Supplemented by the reference TRBV5-4 and TRBJ1-1 proteins around the CDR3, the complete variable domain is ETGVTQSPTHLIKTRGQQVTLRCSSQSGHNTVSWYQQALGQGPQFIFQYYREEENGRGNFPPRFSGLQFPNYSSELNVNALELDDSALYLCASSLGRENTEAFFGQGTRLTVV.